Following are 14 T cell receptor beta chains from one sample sequenced in a study of shared clonotypes between healthy human individuals. CD8 cells classed as naive were CD45RO-negative and positively selected for CCR7, excluding terminally differentiated effector memory CD45RA+ cells. This table comes from immunoSEQ multiplex PCR, and its TCRdb copy is limited to in-frame clones, with some not included. The sample holds about 1,800,000 clones, approximately 94% seen once. Material for sequencing was naive CD8+ T cells sorted from blood. The receptors were sampled from a man aged 18-30 years in good health.

This clone was seen only once. The chain links TRBV19 to TRBJ2-7; D might be TRBD1 (5 bases). Deletions cut 7 bases from V and 9 bases from J, with 13 bases between. From germline, CDR1 is LNHDA and CDR2 SQIVND (reference sequence). CDR3 length: 11 amino acids. Here the CDR3 reads CASTTVAGQYF. The CDR3 region has the DNA TGTGCCAGTACGACAGTCGCCGGGCAGTACTTC.

As concerns this clone: This CDR3 is also generated by other DNA sequences in the sample. This rearrangement joins TRBV27 to TRBJ1-1; 9 bases agree with TRBD1. CDR3 size: 14 residues. Unmatched junction bases numbered 2, after V lost 2 bases and J lost 4 bases. Germline values: CDR1 MNHEY, CDR2 SMNVEV (reference sequence). The chain's CDR3 is CASSLVTGGTEAFF. CDR3 DNA: TGTGCCAGCAGTTTAGTGACAGGGGGCACTGAAGCTTTCTTT.

The chain carries TRBV4-2 and TRBJ2-7, with 9 positions matching TRBD2. The germline CDR1 and CDR2 sequences are LGHNA and YNFKEQ. Unmatched junction bases numbered 7, after V lost 4 bases and J lost 0 bases. The CDR3 consists of 16 residues. The DNA for the CDR3 is TGTGCCAGCAGCCCAACCTCTAGCGGGAACTCCTACGAGCAGTACTTC. Its translation: CASSPTSSGNSYEQYF.

The V call is TRBV2, the J call TRBJ1-2; 11 bases are a match to TRBD1. V shed 2 bases, J shed 6 bases, and the junction held 5 bases outside the gene matches. Looked up from germline, CDR1 is SNHLY and CDR2 is FYNNEI. This CDR3 contains 15 residues. DNA for the CDR3: TGTGCCAGCAGTGAATGGACAGGGGGCGATAATGGCTACACCTTC. It encodes CASSEWTGGDNGYTF.

This chain's CDR3 is CSVEERQALSGANVLTF. The CDR3 bases are TGCAGCGTTGAAGAGAGACAGGCCTTATCTGGGGCCAACGTCCTGACTTTC. The chain employs TRBV29-1 and TRBJ2-6; D is perhaps TRBD1 (6 bases). This CDR3 region has 17 residues. V was cut by 0 bases and J by 1 base, with 13 bases left in between. Germline values: CDR1 SQVTM, CDR2 ANQGSEA.

The chain links TRBV27 to TRBJ2-2, with 7 bases lining up with TRBD2. CDR3 size: 16 residues. CDR1 MNHEY and CDR2 SMNVEV come from the germline V gene (reference sequence). The V and J ends lost 5 bases and 0 bases, in that order; junction bases with no gene match: 6. CDR3 protein: CASSPSGAANTGELFF. CDR3 nucleotides: TGTGCCAGCAGTCCAAGCGGGGCCGCGAACACCGGGGAGCTGTTTTTT.

The chain recombines TRBV6-5 with TRBJ2-7; D remains ambiguous. The CDR3 loop spans 13 amino acids. The ends were cut back, 5 bases at V and 3 bases at J, with 11 bases in the middle. The germline V gene encodes CDR1 MNHEY and CDR2 SVGAGI. CDR3 sequence: CASSAGSIYEQYF. The CDR3 DNA sequence: TGTGCCAGCAGTGCCGGATCAATCTACGAGCAGTACTTC.

A single count supports this clone. The chain recombines TRBV2 with TRBJ2-2; 7 bases agree with TRBD2. Looked up from germline, CDR1 is SNHLY and CDR2 is FYNNEI. Trimming took 8 bases from V and 4 from J; bases not matched to a gene: 13. The length of the CDR3 is 16 residues. This CDR3 is CASCRGEGCLTGELFF. CDR3 nucleotide sequence: TGTGCCAGCTGCCGGGGGGAGGGATGCCTCACCGGGGAGCTGTTTTTT.

The chain has TRBV30 and TRBJ2-3, with D perhaps given as TRBD1 or TRBD2 (6 bases each). The V gene's germline CDR1 is GTSNPN and CDR2 SVGIG (reference sequence). The CDR3 is made up of 17 amino acids. V lost 0 bases, J lost 1 base, and 17 bases lay in between. CDR3 loop: CAWSVRGALLGTDTQYF. CDR3 bases: TGTGCCTGGAGTGTAAGGGGGGCCCTCTTGGGCACAGATACGCAGTATTTT.

The V gene is TRBV5-4, the J gene TRBJ2-1; D is possibly TRBD1 or TRBD2 (5 bases each). This CDR3 is built from 14 residues. Trimming took off 1 base at V and 9 bases at J, with 14 bases between the two ends. CDR1 is SGHNT and CDR2 is YYREEE in the germline V gene (reference sequence). CDR3 nucleotide sequence: TGTGCCAGCAGCTTGTGGGGGAGTGATGGTGAGCAGTTCTTC. This encodes CASSLWGSDGEQFF.

The rearrangement joins TRBV4-2 to TRBJ2-7, with D possibly TRBD2 on 5 matching bases. This CDR3 is 16 amino acids long. Trimming left V 1 base short and J 5 bases short, with 18 bases between. The V gene's germline CDR1 is LGHNA and CDR2 YNFKEQ. CDR3: CASSQVVVLALHEQYF. The CDR3 DNA reads TGTGCCAGCAGCCAAGTCGTCGTCCTAGCCCTCCACGAGCAGTACTTC.

This clone has just one count. The chain uses TRBV14 and TRBJ2-7, with D uncertain. This CDR3 comprises 15 residues. Trimming shortened V by 4 bases and J by 2 bases, and 15 bases separated the two germline ends. Germline values: CDR1 SGHDN, CDR2 FVKESK. DNA of the CDR3: TGTGCCAGCAGCCCCGGGCCCCCGCCCGCCTACGAGCAGTACTTC. This sequence encodes CASSPGPPPAYEQYF.

The V call is TRBV5-6, the J call TRBJ1-6, with 9 bases identical to TRBD1. Germline-derived CDR1 and CDR2 are SGHDT and YYEEEE. J lost 4 bases, V lost 2 bases, and 4 bases had no gene match. The CDR3 contains 16 residues. The CDR3 loop is CASSFAGTGYNSPLHF. In DNA, the CDR3 is TGTGCCAGCAGCTTTGCCGGGACAGGGTATAATTCACCCCTCCACTTT.

The V call is TRBV6-1, the J call TRBJ2-5, with TRBD2 identical over 11 bases. There are 17 residues in the CDR3. Germline CDR1 and CDR2: MNHNS and SASEGT. V shed 0 bases, J shed 3 bases, and the junction held 6 bases outside the gene matches. CDR3: CASSEAKLAGEKETQYF. CDR3 nucleotides: TGTGCCAGCAGTGAAGCTAAACTAGCGGGGGAGAAAGAGACCCAGTACTTC.